This T cell receptor beta chain was identified in a study of shared clonotypes between healthy human individuals. Study-level findings and limits: Limitation of the genetic and exposure-history diversity represented came from the few donors. Tissues were not sampled, only blood, and their repertoires likely differ.

Deep-level running was used for the assay. Generated by immunoSEQ multiplex PCR, the TCRdb table keeps only in-frame clones and is missing some. This sample yields about 640,000 clones, of which around 72% are seen a single time; around 1.8% belongs to the top ten. As to this clone: Its antigen is as yet unknown.

The CD4+ fraction was divided into a CD45RA+ naive subset and a CD45RA-negative memory subset. The germline V gene has CDR1 KGHSH and CDR2 LQKENI. The V end lost 5 bases, the J end lost 4 bases, and 18 bases lay between the germline ends. This CDR3 has 16 residues. The clonotype was recovered from a woman aged 25 to 39 in good health. The chain links TRBV18 to TRBJ2-1; D ambiguous. The sequenced material came from memory CD4+ T cells sorted from blood. Subset reported: CD45RA-negative fraction. CDR3 loop: CASSAMGPIKYNEQFF. CDR3 nucleotides: TGTGCCAGCTCAGCAATGGGCCCAATAAAATACAATGAGCAGTTCTTC. Based on the CDR3 plus reference TRBV18 and TRBJ2-1, the full variable domain is NAGVMQNPRHLVRRRGQEARLRCSPMKGHSHVYWYRQLPEEGLKFMVYLQKENIIDESGMPKERFSAEFPKEGPSILRIQQVVRGDSAAYFCASSAMGPIKYNEQFFGPGTRLTVL.